These T cell receptor beta chains were read from a single sample in a study of cytomegalovirus exposure and HLA in healthy donors. Libraries were prepared by immunoSEQ multiplex PCR; TCRdb keeps only in-frame clonotypes and omits some of them. The sample has tens of thousands of clones, around 65% seen once; the top ten hold roughly 5%. Material for sequencing was PBMCs. These receptors all stem from a man aged 55 to 69 in good health and CMV-seropositive. Both conserved end residues are part of each CDR3. Fields, in order: V gene, CDR3 protein.

>TRBV30
CAWSEAAGGQQYF
>TRBV27
CASSSLGGGAYNEQFF
>TRBV11-2
CASSLSRDTRYEQYF
>TRBV6-1
CASSDKAGTGGYEQYF
>TRBV19
CASNSGVYGYTF
>TRBV6-5
CASSYSSGRGTQYF
>TRBV23-1
CASSQPFWSGENYGYTF
>TRBV7-2
CASSFLTSGPTDTQYF
>TRBV5-1
CASSLGVGGLGYTF
>TRBV5-1
CASSPGQGAADTQYF
>TRBV28
CAILSGTSGIGSYNEQFF
>TRBV5-1
CASRDQGVTEAFF
>TRBV7-3
CASRRWGTSGHNEQFF
>TRBV7-2
CASSLSGTGFVYGYTF
>TRBV11-2
CASSQTHTSWSSGGYTF
>TRBV7-9
CSSSIGVGEQYF
>TRBV5-1
CASSLVAEVDGYTF
>TRBV4-1
CASSQVLQMNTEAFF